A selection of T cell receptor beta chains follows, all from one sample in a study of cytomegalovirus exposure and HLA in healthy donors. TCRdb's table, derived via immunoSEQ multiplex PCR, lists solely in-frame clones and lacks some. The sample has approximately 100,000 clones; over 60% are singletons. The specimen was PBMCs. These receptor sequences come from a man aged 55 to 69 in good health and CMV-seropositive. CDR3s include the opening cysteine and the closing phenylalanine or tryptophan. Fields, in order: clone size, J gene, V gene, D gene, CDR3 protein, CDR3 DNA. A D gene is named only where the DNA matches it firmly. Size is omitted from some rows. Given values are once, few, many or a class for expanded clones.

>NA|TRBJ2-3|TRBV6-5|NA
CASSLPGTDTQYF
TGTGCCAGCAGTTTGCCGGGCACAGATACGCAGTATTTT
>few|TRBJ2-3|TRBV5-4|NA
CASSLDAHDTQYF
TGTGCCAGCAGCTTGGACGCGCATGATACGCAGTATTTT
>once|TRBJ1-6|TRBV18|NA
CASSPMQGSNSPLHF
TGTGCCAGCTCACCAATGCAGGGAAGCAATTCACCCCTCCACTTT
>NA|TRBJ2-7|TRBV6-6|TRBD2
CASTSGGSTYEQYF
TGTGCCAGCACCTCGGGAGGTTCTACCTACGAGCAGTACTTC
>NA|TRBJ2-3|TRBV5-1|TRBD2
CASSWPGLAGGVLSSTDTQYF
TGCGCCAGCAGCTGGCCCGGACTAGCGGGGGGCGTCCTCTCTAGCACAGATACGCAGTATTTT
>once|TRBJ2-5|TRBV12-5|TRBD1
CASGLRQGALETQYF
TGTGCTAGTGGTTTAAGACAGGGGGCTCTAGAGACCCAGTACTTC
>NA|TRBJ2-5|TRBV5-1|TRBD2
CASSLSRAGGPWQETQYF
TGCGCCAGCAGCTTGTCGCGAGCGGGGGGGCCATGGCAAGAGACCCAGTACTTC
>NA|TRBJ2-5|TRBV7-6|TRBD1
CASSYQTGGSETQYF
TGTGCCAGCAGCTACCAGACAGGGGGTTCGGAGACCCAGTACTTC
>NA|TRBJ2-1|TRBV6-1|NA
CASSELVGGPYNEQFF
TGTGCCAGCAGTGAATTAGTAGGGGGTCCGTACAATGAGCAGTTCTTC
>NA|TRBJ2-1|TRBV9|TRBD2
CASGLGAGDLNEQFF
TGTGCCAGCGGGCTAGGGGCGGGGGATCTCAATGAGCAGTTCTTC
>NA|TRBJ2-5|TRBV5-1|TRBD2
CASRSTSGGQETQYF
TGCGCCAGCAGGAGTACTAGCGGGGGTCAAGAGACCCAGTACTTC
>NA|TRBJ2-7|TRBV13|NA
CASRTGGAPLVEQYF
TGTGCCAGCAGGACCGGTGGGGCCCCTTTGGTAGAGCAGTACTTC
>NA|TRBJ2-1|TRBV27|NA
CASSLTGEQFF
TGCGCCAGCAGTTTAACGGGGGAGCAGTTCTTC
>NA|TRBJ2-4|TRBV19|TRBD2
CASSISSGGPKNIQYF
TGTGCCAGTAGTATCTCTAGCGGGGGACCCAAAAACATTCAGTACTTC
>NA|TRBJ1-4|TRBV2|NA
CAGDSGSRGEKLFF
TGTGCCGGAGATTCGGGGTCCCGGGGGGAAAAACTGTTTTTT
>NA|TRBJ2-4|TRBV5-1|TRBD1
CASSLGQGEDIQYF
TGCGCCAGCAGCCTGGGACAGGGGGAGGACATTCAGTACTTC
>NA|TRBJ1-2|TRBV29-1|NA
CSVNIAVNYGYTF
TGCAGCGTAAACATTGCTGTGAACTATGGCTACACCTTC
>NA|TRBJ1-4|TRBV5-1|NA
CASSRQTNEKLFF
TGCGCCAGCTCGAGGCAAACTAATGAAAAACTGTTTTTT
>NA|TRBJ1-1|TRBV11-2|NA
CASTYYSRNTEAFF
TGTGCCAGCACCTACTATTCCAGGAACACTGAAGCTTTCTTT
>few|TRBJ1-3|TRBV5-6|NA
CASSEGADTIYF
TGTGCCAGCAGTGAAGGAGCGGACACCATATATTTT